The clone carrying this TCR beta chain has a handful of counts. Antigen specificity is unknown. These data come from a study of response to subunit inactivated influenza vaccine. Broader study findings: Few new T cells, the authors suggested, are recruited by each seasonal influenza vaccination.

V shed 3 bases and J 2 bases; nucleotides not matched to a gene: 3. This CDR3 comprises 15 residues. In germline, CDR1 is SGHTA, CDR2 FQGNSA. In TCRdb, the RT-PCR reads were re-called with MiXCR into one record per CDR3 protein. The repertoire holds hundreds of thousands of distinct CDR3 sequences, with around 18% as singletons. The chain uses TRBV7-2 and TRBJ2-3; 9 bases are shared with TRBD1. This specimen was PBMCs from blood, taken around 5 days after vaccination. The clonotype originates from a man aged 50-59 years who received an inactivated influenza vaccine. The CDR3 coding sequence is TGTGCCAGCAGCTTGGACAGGGGAGACACAGATACGCAGTATTTT. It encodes CASSLDRGDTDTQYF.